This T cell receptor beta chain is drawn from a study of radiotherapy plus CTLA-4 blockade in lung cancer (dated 2018 in TCRdb). Regarding the complete study: Among enrolled patients, under 20% had an objective response and roughly 31% reached disease control.

The study at large found these results: After treatment with radiotherapy and ipilimumab, TCR clones that came from tumors expanded in the peripheral blood. The strongest predictors of response were reported to be early dynamic shifts in blood T cell clones along with a rise in serum interferon-beta following radiation.

The study tested focal radiation therapy combined with CTLA-4 blockade (ipilimumab) in patients with chemo-refractory metastatic non-small-cell lung cancer. V is reduced by 0 bases and J by 4 bases, leaving a spacing of 13 bases between them. The germline V gene provides CDR1 ENHRY and CDR2 SYGVKD. Inclusive of the bounding cysteine and phenylalanine, the CDR3 is 16 residues long. Only the CDR3 region is kept as DNA, spanning 48 bases read in frame from base 1. Preparation of the library involved the immunoSEQ multiplex PCR assay. Held by TCRdb, this immuneACCESS table contains in-frame sequences only and omits some clones. Under half of the omission traces to an unresolved V gene where checked; the cause of the rest is unknown. The sample records tens of thousands of clones, 70% to 80% of which are singletons. The top ten clonotypes cover more than 9.5% of the sample. As for this clone: Its antigen has not been determined. No base-level quality is on record; no much larger clone is a single base apart.

This receptor was obtained from a human donor with non-small cell lung cancer who had stable disease on radiotherapy plus ipilimumab. The sequence is built from TRBV10-3 and TRBJ2-1; the D gene is possibly TRBD1 or TRBD2, with 6 bases matching each. The sequencing used peripheral blood, collected from a patient treated with radiotherapy plus ipilimumab. The CDR3 here reads CAISESITGAYNEQFF. DNA sequence: TGTGCCATCAGTGAGTCGATAACGGGGGCTTACAATGAGCAGTTCTTC.